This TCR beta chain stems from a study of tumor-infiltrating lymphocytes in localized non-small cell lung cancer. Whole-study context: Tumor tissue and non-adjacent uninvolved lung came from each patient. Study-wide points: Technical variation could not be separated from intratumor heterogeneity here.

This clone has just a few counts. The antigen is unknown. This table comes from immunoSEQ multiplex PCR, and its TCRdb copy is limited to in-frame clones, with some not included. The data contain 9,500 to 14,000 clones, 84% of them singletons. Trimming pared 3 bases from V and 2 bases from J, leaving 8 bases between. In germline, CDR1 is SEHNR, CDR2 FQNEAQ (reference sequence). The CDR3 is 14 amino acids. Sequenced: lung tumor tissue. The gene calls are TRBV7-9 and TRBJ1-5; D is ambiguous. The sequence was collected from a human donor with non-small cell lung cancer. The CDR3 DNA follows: TGTGCCAGCAGCTTCTCAGGAGGCAATCAGCCCCAGCATTTT. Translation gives CASSFSGGNQPQHF.